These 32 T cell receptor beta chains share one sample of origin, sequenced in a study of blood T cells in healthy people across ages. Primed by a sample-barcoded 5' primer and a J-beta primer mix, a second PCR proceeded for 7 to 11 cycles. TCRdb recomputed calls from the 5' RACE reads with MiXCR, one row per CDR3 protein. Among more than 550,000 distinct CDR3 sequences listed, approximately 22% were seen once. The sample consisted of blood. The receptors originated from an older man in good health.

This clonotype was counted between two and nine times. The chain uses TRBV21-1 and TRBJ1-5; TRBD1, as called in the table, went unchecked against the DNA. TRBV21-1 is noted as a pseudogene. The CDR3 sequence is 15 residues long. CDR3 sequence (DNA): TGTGCCAGCAGCGGCTCCAGGGTGAGCAATCAGCCCCAGCATTTT. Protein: CASSGSRVSNQPQHF.

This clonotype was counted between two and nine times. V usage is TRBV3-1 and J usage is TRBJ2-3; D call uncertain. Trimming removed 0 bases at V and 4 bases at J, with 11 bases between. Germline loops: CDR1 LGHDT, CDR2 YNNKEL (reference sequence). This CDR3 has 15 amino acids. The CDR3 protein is CASSQDGFLADTQYF. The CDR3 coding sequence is TGTGCCAGCAGCCAAGATGGGTTCTTGGCAGATACGCAGTATTTT.

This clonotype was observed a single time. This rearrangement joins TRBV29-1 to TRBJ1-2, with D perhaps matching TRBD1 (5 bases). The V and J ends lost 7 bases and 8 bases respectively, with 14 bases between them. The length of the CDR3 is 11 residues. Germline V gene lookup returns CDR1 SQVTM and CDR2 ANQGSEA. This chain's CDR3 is CSAGTAKGYTF. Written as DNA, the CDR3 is TGCAGCGCAGGGACCGCTAAAGGCTACACCTTC.

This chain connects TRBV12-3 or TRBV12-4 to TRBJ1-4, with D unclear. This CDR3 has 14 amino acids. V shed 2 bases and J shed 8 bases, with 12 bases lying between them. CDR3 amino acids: CASSLSGLGEKLFF. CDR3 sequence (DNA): TGTGCCAGCAGTTTATCTGGGTTGGGGGAAAAACTGTTTTTT.

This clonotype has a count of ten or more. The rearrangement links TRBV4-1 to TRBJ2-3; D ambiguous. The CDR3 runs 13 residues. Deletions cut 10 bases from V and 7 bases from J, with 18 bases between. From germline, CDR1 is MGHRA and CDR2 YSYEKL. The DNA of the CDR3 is TGCGCCACCATCATTAATCGTCACTATACGCAGTATTTT. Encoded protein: CATIINRHYTQYF.

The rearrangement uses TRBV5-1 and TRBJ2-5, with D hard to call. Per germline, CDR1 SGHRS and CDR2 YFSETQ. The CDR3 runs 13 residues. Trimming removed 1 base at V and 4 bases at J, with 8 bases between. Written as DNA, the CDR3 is TGCGCCAGCAGCTTGAGACCTGTAGAGACCCAGTACTTC. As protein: CASSLRPVETQYF.

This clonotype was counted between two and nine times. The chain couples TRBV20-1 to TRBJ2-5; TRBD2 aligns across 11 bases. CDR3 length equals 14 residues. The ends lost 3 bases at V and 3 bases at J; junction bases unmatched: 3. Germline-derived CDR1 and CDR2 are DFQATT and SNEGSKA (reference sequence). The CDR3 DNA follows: TGCAGTGCTAGTAAACTAGCGGGAGAAGAGACCCAGTACTTC. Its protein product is CSASKLAGEETQYF.

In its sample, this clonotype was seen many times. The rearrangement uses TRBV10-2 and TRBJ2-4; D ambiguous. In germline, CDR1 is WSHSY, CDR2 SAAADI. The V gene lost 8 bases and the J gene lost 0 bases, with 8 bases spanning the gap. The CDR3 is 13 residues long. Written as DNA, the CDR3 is TGCGCCAGCGGGTTGGGAGCCAAAAACATTCAGTACTTC. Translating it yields CASGLGAKNIQYF.

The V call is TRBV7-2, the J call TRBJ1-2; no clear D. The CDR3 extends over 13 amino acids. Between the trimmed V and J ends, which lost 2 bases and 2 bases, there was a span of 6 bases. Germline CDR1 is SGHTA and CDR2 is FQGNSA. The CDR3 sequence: CASSLRENYGYTF. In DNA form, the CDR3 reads TGTGCCAGCAGCTTAAGGGAAAACTATGGCTACACCTTC. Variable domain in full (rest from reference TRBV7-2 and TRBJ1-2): GAGVSQSPSNKVTEKGKDVELRCDPISGHTALYWYRQSLGQGLEFLIYFQGNSAPDKSGLPSDRFSAERTGGSVSTLTIQRTQQEDSAVYLCASSLRENYGYTFGSGTRLTVV.

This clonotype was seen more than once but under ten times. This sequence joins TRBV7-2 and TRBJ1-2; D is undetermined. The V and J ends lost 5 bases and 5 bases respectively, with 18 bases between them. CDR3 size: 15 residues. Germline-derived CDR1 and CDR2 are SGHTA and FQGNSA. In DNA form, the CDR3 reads TGTGCCAGCAGCCTCAGCGGGGAGCCGAGTTATGGCTACACCTTC. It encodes CASSLSGEPSYGYTF.

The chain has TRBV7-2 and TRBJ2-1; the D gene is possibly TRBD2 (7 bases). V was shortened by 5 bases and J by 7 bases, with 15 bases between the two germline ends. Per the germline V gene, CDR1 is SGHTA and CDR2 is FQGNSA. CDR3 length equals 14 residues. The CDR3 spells CASSTPGGGNEQFF. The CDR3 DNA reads TGTGCCAGCAGCACCCCGGGGGGCGGGAATGAGCAGTTCTTC.

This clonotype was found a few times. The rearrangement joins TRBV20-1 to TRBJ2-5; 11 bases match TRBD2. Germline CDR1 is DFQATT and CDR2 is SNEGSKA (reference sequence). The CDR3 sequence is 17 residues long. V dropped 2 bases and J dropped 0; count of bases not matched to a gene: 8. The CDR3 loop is CSARSSSGGTYQETQYF. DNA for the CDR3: TGCAGTGCTAGATCTTCTAGCGGGGGGACCTACCAAGAGACCCAGTACTTC.

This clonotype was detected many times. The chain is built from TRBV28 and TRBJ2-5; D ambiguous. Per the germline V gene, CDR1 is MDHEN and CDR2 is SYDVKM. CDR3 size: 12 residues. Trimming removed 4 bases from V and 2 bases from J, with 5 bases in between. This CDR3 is CASSSGQETQYF. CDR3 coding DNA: TGTGCCAGCAGTTCCGGTCAAGAGACCCAGTACTTC.

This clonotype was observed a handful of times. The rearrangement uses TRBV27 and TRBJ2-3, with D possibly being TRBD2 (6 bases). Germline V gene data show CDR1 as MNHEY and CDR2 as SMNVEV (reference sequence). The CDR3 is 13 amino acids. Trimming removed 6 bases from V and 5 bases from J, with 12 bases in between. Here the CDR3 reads CASRGSGRDTQYF. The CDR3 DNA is TGTGCCAGCAGAGGTAGCGGAAGAGATACGCAGTATTTT.

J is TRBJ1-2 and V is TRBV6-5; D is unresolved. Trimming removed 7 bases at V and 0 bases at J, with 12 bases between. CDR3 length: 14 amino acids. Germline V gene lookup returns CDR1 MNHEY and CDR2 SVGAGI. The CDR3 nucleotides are TGTGCCAGCACCCGTGTCCAAGCTAACTATGGCTACACCTTC. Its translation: CASTRVQANYGYTF.

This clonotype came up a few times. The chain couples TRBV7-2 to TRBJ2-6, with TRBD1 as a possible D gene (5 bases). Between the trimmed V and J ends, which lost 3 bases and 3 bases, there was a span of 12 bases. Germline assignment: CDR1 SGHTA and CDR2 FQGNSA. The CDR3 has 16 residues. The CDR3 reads CASSFSRGFGANVLTF. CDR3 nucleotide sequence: TGTGCCAGCAGCTTTAGTAGGGGATTTGGGGCCAACGTCCTGACTTTC.

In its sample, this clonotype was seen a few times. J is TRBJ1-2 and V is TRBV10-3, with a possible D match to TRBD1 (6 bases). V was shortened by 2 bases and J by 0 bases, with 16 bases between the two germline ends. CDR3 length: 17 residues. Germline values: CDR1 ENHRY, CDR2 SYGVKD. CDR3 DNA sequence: TGTGCCATCAGTGAGGGGGGCCAGAGCTCGGCTAACTATGGCTACACCTTC. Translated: CAISEGGQSSANYGYTF.

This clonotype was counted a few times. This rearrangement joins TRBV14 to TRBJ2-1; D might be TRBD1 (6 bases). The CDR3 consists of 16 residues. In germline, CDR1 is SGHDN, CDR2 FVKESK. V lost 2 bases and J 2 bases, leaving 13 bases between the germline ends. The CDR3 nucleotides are TGTGCCAGCAGCCAAACCGGGACACCTACCTACAATGAGCAGTTCTTC. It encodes CASSQTGTPTYNEQFF.

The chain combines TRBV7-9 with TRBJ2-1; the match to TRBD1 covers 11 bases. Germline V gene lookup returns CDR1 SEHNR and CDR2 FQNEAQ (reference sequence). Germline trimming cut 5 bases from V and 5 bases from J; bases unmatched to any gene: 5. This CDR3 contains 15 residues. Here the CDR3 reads CASSTGQGGHNEQFF. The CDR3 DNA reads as TGTGCCAGCAGCACGGGACAGGGGGGCCACAATGAGCAGTTCTTC.

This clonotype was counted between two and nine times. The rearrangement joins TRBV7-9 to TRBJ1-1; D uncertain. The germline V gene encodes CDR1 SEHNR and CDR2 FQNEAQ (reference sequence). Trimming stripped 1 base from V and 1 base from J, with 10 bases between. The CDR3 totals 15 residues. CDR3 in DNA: TGTGCCAGCAGCTTAGGATTAGGGCCGAACACTGAAGCTTTCTTT. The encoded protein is CASSLGLGPNTEAFF.

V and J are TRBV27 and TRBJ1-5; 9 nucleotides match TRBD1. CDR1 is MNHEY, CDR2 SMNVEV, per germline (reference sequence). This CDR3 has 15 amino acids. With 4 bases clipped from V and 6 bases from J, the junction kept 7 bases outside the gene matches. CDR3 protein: CASSSGTGFGQPQHF. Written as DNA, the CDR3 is TGTGCCAGCAGTTCCGGGACAGGGTTCGGTCAGCCCCAGCATTTT.

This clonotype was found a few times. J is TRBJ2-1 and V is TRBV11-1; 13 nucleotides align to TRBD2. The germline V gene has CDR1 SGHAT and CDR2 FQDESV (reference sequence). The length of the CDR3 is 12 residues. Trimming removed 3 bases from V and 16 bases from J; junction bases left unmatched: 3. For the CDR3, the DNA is TGTGCCAGCAGCTTGGGACTAGCGGGACACTTCTTC. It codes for CASSLGLAGHFF.

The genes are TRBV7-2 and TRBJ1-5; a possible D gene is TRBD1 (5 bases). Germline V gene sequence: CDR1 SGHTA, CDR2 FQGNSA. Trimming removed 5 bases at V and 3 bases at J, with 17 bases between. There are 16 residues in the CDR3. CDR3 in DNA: TGTGCCAGCAGCCCCTTCGGGCAGGGTACCAATCAGCCCCAGCATTTT. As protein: CASSPFGQGTNQPQHF.

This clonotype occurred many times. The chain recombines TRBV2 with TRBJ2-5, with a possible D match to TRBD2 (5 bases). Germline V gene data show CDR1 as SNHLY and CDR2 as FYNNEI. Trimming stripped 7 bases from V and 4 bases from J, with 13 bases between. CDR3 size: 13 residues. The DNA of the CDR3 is TGTGCCAGCATCAAAGGTCTAGCAGAGACCCAGTACTTC. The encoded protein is CASIKGLAETQYF.

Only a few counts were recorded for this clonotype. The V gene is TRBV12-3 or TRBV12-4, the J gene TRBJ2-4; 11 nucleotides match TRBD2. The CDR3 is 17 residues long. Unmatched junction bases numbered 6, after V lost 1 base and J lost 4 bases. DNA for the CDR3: TGTGCCAGCAGTTTAGTAGGGCTAGCGGGAGGAAAAAACATTCAGTACTTC. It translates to CASSLVGLAGGKNIQYF.

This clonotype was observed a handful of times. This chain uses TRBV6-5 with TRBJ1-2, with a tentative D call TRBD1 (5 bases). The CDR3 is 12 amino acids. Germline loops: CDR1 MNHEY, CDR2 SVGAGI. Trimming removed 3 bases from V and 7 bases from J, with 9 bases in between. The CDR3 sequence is CASSYRGVGYTF. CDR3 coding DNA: TGTGCCAGCAGTTATCGGGGGGTTGGCTACACCTTC.

The CDR3 sequence is CASSYGTGRYEQYF. CDR3 bases: TGTGCCAGCAGTTATGGGACAGGGAGATACGAGCAGTACTTC. The chain is built from TRBV6-5 and TRBJ2-7; 9 nucleotides agree with TRBD1. CDR1 and CDR2 from the germline V gene are MNHEY and SVGAGI. Trimming cost V 3 bases and J 4 bases; bases outside gene matches: 4. This CDR3 comprises 14 residues.

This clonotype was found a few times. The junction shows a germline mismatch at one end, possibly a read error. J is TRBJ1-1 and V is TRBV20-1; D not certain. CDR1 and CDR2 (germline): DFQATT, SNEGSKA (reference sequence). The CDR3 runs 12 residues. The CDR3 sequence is CSARVLNAEAFF. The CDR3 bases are TGCAGTGCTAGAGTACTAAACGCTGAGGCTTTCTTT.

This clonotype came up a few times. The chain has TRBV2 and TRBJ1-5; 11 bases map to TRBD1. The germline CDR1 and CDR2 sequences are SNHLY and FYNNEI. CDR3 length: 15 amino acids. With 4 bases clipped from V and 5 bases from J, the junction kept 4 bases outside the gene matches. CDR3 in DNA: TGTGCCAGCAGTGGAGGGACAGGGGGACATCAGCCCCAGCATTTT. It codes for CASSGGTGGHQPQHF.

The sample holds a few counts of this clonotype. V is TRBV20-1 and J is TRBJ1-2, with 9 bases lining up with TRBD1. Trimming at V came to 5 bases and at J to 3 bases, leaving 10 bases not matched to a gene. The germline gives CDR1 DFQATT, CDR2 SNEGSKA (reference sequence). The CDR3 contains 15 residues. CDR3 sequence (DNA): TGCAGTGCTGATACGAGGACAGGGGCGGACTATGGCTACACCTTC. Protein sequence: CSADTRTGADYGYTF.

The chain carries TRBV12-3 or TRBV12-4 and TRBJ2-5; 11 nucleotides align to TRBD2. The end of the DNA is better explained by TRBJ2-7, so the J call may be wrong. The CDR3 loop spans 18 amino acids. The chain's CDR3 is CASILQWTSGRRSYEQYF. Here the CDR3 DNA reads TGTGCCAGCATCCTTCAGTGGACTAGCGGGCGGCGCTCCTACGAGCAGTACTTC.

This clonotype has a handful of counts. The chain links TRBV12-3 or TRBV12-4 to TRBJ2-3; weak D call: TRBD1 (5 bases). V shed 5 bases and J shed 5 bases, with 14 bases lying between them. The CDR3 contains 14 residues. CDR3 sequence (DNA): TGTGCCAGCAGTCCACGTGGGGCGAGAGATACGCAGTATTTT. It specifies CASSPRGARDTQYF.